This T cell receptor (beta chain) was profiled in a study of cytomegalovirus exposure and HLA in healthy donors (dated by TCRdb to 2016 to 2017). For context, the study as a whole: An earlier analysis of about 560 of the donors reported 276 Gb of sequence data and roughly 120 million unique TCR beta sequences obtained from about 200 million T cells. An early release that covered about 640 HLA-typed donors contained about 300 gigabases of sequencing data and tens of millions of unique TCR sequences. The genetic ancestry cluster associated with self-reported Caucasian donors included about 84% of the 398 genotyped donors. The study was designed to test whether signatures of past pathogen exposure could be identified by cataloging public T cell receptors. The study used immunosequencing to profile the T cell repertoires of some 600 subjects and linked those repertoires to cytomegalovirus serostatus. In addition to the first cohort of several hundred subjects, a separate validation cohort of over 90 different subjects was used. To predict cytomegalovirus infection status, the study brought together high-throughput TCR immunosequencing, statistical association of individual TCRs with disease status, and machine learning. A later analysis re-analyzed previously published TCR beta repertoires from 500 to 700 donors and added high-resolution HLA genotyping to study TCR occurrence patterns. Rather than using new phenotypic data, the later analysis identified candidate immune exposures from TCR beta sequences and from how often those sequences occurred across donors. An earlier analysis of around 640 of the donors used high-throughput TCR beta sequencing to judge whether each TCR beta V gene segment behaved as functional or pseudogenic. Alongside the repertoire data, information on donor age, sex, ethnicity and CMV serostatus was compiled. A later genetic analysis took genome-wide SNP genotypes for 398 of the 666 donors and used that subset as a discovery cohort. All discovery cohort repertoires had been generated using a single sequencing platform. HLA typing covered class I and class II loci at four-digit resolution. Typing coverage differed by locus: A, B, C, DRB1 and DQB1 were typed in roughly 620-630 donors, DQA1 in approximately 520, DPA1 in approximately 610, and DPB1 in around 490. Roughly 5 DR-DQ haplotypes were handled as single units for association and clustering, since linkage in the cohort was strong. Among almost 400 genotyped donors of the cohort, an average of around 240,000 unique TCR beta nucleotide sequences were sequenced per donor, roughly 20% of them non-productive. Results the study describes overall, beyond this receptor: Some IMGT-functional V segments, including TRBV6-2 and TRBV6-3, could not be distinguished by the 87-base-pair reads and were therefore excluded. When HLA alleles, especially DR and DQ, strongly co-occurred, attributing TCR associations to individual alleles was difficult. Because HLA typing was missing for some donors at each locus, association tests included only the typed subset. A later genetic analysis associated a missense DCLRE1C variant with V-gene and J-gene trimming of TCR beta chains, and an independent cohort replicated the association. Sequencing depth was assumed to be roughly uniform across donors in the presence/absence analyses, though that assumption may not hold. While some public TCRs were present in many individuals, most TCR sequences turned up only very rarely across donors. Compared with the 666-donor mean, donors in an Asian-associated ancestry cluster had fewer N-insertions in productive TCRs, according to a later genetic analysis. According to the authors, the approach could potentially be generalized to other disease states and immunological phenotypes. A cluster of highly shared sequence variants was judged likely to represent a technical artifact of the sequencing pipeline. Compared with equally common non-associated chains, HLA-associated TCR beta chains in a later analysis were more clonally expanded and had lower generation probabilities. In a later analysis, TCR association rates were found to vary across HLA loci, with the most associated TCRs seen for DRB1 alleles and the fewest for HLA-C alleles. In this cohort, only TCR beta chains were sequenced, and detectable features were limited by the absence of alpha or paired-chain data. About 15 rarely observed V segments, including chromosome 9 orphons, were excluded from the earlier analysis of almost 600 of the donors because counts were too low. A later analysis associated 15,000 or so TCR beta sequences with specific HLA alleles at a false discovery rate of 0.05. A total of about 150 TCR beta chains were listed by the study as associated with cytomegalovirus. The classifier was reported to diagnose cytomegalovirus status with high specificity and sensitivity in both the original cohort and the validation cohort. In vitro tests confirmed that a few of the cytomegalovirus-associated TCR beta chains recognize cytomegalovirus antigens. Correlated functional status among segregating V segments might reflect linkage disequilibrium, but an unknown experimental factor could not be ruled out. In a later analysis, several top co-occurrence clusters were reported to appear linked to parvovirus B19, influenza, CMV and Epstein-Barr virus. In an earlier analysis of some 500 of the donors, most TCR beta V segments were observed in productive rearrangements about 90% or about 30% of the time, broadly matching IMGT annotations. Most CMV-associated TCR beta chains appeared to be HLA-restricted in a later analysis, and the HLA associations seemed to be driven largely by CMV exposure. A further reported finding was that TCR beta sequences accurately predicted the HLA-A and HLA-B alleles for most subjects in the first cohort. For the cohort, immune exposure information was limited to CMV serostatus.

In total, just over 650 healthy bone marrow donors made up the cohort. At the time of sampling, all cohort members were nominally healthy, though unrecorded immune exposures were likely present. CMV serostatus was recorded as positive for about 300 and negative for about 50% of the 666 cohort members, whereas no CMV serostatus was recorded for the donor in question. Each donor provided a peripheral blood sample, and peripheral blood mononuclear cells were used for TCR beta sequencing. The Qiagen DNeasy Blood Extraction Kit was used to extract genomic DNA from the blood cell samples. Library creation used the immunoSEQ multiplex PCR assay. A mixture of 60 forward primers for TCR Vbeta segments and 13 reverse primers for TCR Jbeta segments was used in the multiplex PCR. The CDR3 region of rearranged TCR beta genes was amplified from genomic DNA by a multiplex PCR assay. Amplified TCR beta libraries were sequenced as 87-base-pair reads on the Illumina HiSeq System. In the original analysis: Across the 700 or so repertoires, a later analysis counted 80 million or so unique TCR beta chains, approximately 12 million of which were shared by at least two donors. A nearest-neighbor algorithm error-corrected the raw reads and collapsed the reads into unique sequences, merging closely related sequences to remove PCR and sequencing errors. Alignment of CDR3 sequences to IMGT reference sequences was used to assign V, D and J gene segments. Each retained sequence needed at least a six-nucleotide match to both a V gene segment and a J gene segment. A rearrangement was called productive if the CDR3 had no stop codons and remained in frame with V and J, and every other rearrangement was called non-productive. CDR3 was defined according to IMGT convention as the region running from the second conserved V-encoded cysteine to the conserved J-encoded phenylalanine. Sequences without an unambiguous match to a single V gene segment were excluded from the earlier analysis of a few hundred of the donors. An earlier analysis of 587 of the donors called V segments functional above 56.7% productive rearrangements and segregating when the between-donor standard deviation exceeded 5%. A statistical classification framework was built to diagnose cytomegalovirus status from the catalog of TCR beta chain sequences. A later analysis assigned V and J genes by comparing TCR nucleotide sequences with IMGT/GENE-DB human TR gene sequences. A later analysis assigned CDR3 sequences and most-parsimonious VDJ recombination scenarios with the TCRdist pipeline. A later analysis defined each TCR beta chain by its CDR3 amino acid sequence plus V-gene family, and excluded reads lacking a unique V-gene family. As a way to deal with suspected cross-contamination and a sequencing artifact, a later analysis dropped 640 or so nucleotide sequences that were highly shared and had low generation probability. In a later analysis, a clonal expansion index for each public chain was calculated from normalized within-repertoire ranks of inferred template counts. In a later analysis, generation probabilities were computed with a VDJ recombination model fitted to out-of-frame rearrangements, and the resulting probabilities were checked against IGoR. In a later analysis, TCR-TCR, TCR-HLA and TCR-CMV co-occurrence was scored with hypergeometric tests, and a repertoire-size bias correction was applied to TCR pairs. In a later analysis, false discovery rates were estimated by permuting HLA or CMV assignments 20 times. In a later analysis, co-occurring TCRs were grouped using DBSCAN, with TCRdist sequence similarity added in when clustering inside HLA-allele-positive subsets. For co-occurrence clustering, repertoires with fewer than 30,000 or more than 120,000 public chains were excluded, along with a handful of repertoires with anomalous nucleotide sharing. Not all clones reach the TCRdb copy of this immuneACCESS table, which keeps in-frame sequences only. Checked studies attribute under half of the gap to unresolved V genes and leave the rest unexplained. V and J calls and clone size are copied from that table; D and trimming were computed from the DNA. The sample table contains 100,000 to 150,000 clones; only one count was recorded for about two thirds of them. The biggest ten clones account for less than 3.5% of the sample.

In regard to this clone: No antigen is known for it. No much larger clone exists at a distance of one base, and base qualities are not known.

CDR1 SGHAT and CDR2 FQNNGV are derived from the germline V gene. From V the trimming removes 6 bases and from J it removes 4 bases, while the gene matches leave 5 bases of the junction unaccounted for. Counted from cysteine to phenylalanine, this CDR3 has 14 amino acids. Only CDR3 DNA remains: 42 bases, in frame from the first base. This TCR was sampled from a human donor in good health. Here the chain combines TRBV11-2 and TRBJ2-1, and 8 junctional nucleotides match TRBD1. Sequenced input: PBMCs. The bases are TGTGCCAGCAGAGGACAGGGTCCATACAATGAGCAGTTCTTC. Translated, this gives CASRGQGPYNEQFF.